This paragraph covers one T cell receptor beta chain sequence. V lost 0 bases and J lost 1, with 9 bases in between. The CDR3 totals 14 residues. CDR1 and CDR2 from the germline V gene are GTSNPN and SVGIG (reference sequence). This sample is drawn from a study of shared clonotypes between healthy human individuals. The table came from immunoSEQ multiplex PCR; TCRdb's copy has only in-frame clones and leaves some out. The sample carries about 1.5 million clones, 95% to 99% recorded once. The sequence came from a young man in good health. Sequencing input: naive CD4+ T cells sorted from blood. Subset specified: CD45RA+ positively selected. The chain has TRBV30 and TRBJ1-1; no definite D call. For the CDR3, the DNA is TGTGCCTGGAGTGTACACCGACAGAACACTGAAGCTTTCTTT. Protein sequence: CAWSVHRQNTEAFF.